This T cell receptor (beta chain) came from a study of cytomegalovirus exposure and HLA in healthy donors. Sequencing used immunoSEQ multiplex PCR; TCRdb keeps in-frame clones, though not all of them. The table has over 200,000 clones, less than 95% seen once. Study-level findings and limits: The study recorded 160 or so TCR beta chains that were cytomegalovirus-associated.

To note about this clone: Its matching antigen is unknown.

This receptor was taken from a woman aged 25 to 39 in good health and CMV-seronegative. Sequencing used PBMCs.

The CDR3 DNA sequence: TGTGCCATCAGTGAGGAGGCGACGAACACCGGGGAGCTGTTTTTT. Amino acids: CAISEEATNTGELFF. The rearrangement uses TRBV10-3 and TRBJ2-2; no clear D gene. The germline V and J ends were trimmed by 2 bases and 0 bases, with 7 bases remaining between them. CDR1 and CDR2 (germline): ENHRY, SYGVKD. This CDR3 is 15 amino acids long.